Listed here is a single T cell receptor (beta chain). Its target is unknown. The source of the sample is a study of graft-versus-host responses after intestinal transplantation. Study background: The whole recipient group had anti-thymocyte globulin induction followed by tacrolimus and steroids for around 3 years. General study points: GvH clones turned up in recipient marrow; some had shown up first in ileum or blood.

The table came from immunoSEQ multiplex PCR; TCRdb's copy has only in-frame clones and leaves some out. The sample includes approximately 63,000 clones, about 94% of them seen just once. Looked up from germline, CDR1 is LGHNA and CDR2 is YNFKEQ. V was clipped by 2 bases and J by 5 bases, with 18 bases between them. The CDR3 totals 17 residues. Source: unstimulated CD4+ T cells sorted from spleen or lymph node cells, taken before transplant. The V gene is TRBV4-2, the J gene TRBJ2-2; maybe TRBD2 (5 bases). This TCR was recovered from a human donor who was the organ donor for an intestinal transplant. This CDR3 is CASSQSGIARETGELFF. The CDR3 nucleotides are TGTGCCAGCAGCCAATCGGGGATAGCGAGGGAAACCGGGGAGCTGTTTTTT.